The T cell receptor (beta chain) described here comes from a study of cytomegalovirus exposure and HLA in healthy donors. Findings of the study overall: A later analysis showed TCR association rates differing by HLA locus, peaking at DRB1 and lowest at HLA-C.

PCR amplification relied on 60 Vbeta primers (plus 13 Jbeta primers). Study processing details: Per a later analysis, the number of unique TCR beta chains was some 82 million, of which about 10 million were shared. Produced via immunoSEQ multiplex PCR; TCRdb's table is partial and in-frame only. Clone size and the V and J calls come from that table; the DNA yielded D and trimming. The sample has around 210,000 clones; around 86% are singletons. Turning to this clone: Its antigen is currently unknown.

Sequencing was performed on PBMCs. This receptor was identified in a woman between 40 and 55 years old in good health and CMV-seronegative.

CDR3 bases: TGTGCCAGTAGTATCGGAACAGGGTTAACCTACGAGCAGTACTTC. Its translation is CASSIGTGLTYEQYF. The rearrangement links TRBV19 to TRBJ2-7, with D perhaps matching TRBD1 (6 bases). Germline CDR1 is LNHDA and CDR2 is SQIVND (reference sequence). Trimming removed 3 bases at V and 2 bases at J, with 14 bases between. This CDR3 has 15 amino acids. The full variable domain, rest sourced from reference TRBV19 and TRBJ2-7, is DGGITQSPKYLFRKEGQNVTLSCEQNLNHDAMYWYRQDPGQGLRLIYYSQIVNDFQKGDIAEGYSVSREKKESFPLTVTSAQKNPTAFYLCASSIGTGLTYEQYFGPGTRLTVT.